Presented here are 13 T cell receptor beta chains from one specimen sequenced in a study of control samples from healthy donors and cancer patients. The method was immunoSEQ multiplex PCR; TCRdb's version includes in-frame clones alone and lacks a portion of them. The repertoire holds 100,000 to 150,000 clones, roughly 92% seen once, with 4.5% to 7% in the top ten. Sequencing input: blood. Every receptor here comes from a man between 18 and 35 years old in good health.

The gene calls are TRBV7-2 and TRBJ2-4; D is possibly TRBD2 (6 bases). Looked up from germline, CDR1 is SGHTA and CDR2 is FQGNSA. Trimming left V 0 bases short and J 6 bases short, with 12 bases between. The CDR3 contains 15 residues. The CDR3 DNA sequence: TGTGCCAGCAGCTTAGCGGGGGGAACGTTAAACATTCAGTACTTC. This codes for CASSLAGGTLNIQYF.

This rearrangement joins TRBV7-9 to TRBJ1-2; D is unresolved. V shed 5 bases and J shed 5 bases, with 9 bases lying between them. Looked up from germline, CDR1 is SEHNR and CDR2 is FQNEAQ (reference sequence). This CDR3 has 12 amino acids. Here the CDR3 DNA reads TGTGCCAGCAGCAGTACCGCGTATGGCTACACCTTC. Its translation: CASSSTAYGYTF.

The chain uses TRBV18 and TRBJ2-7; D may be TRBD1 (5 bases). V dropped 0 bases and J dropped 4 bases, with 10 bases sitting between them. CDR1 is KGHSH, CDR2 LQKENI, per germline. The CDR3 runs to 14 residues. The CDR3 reads CASSPPNRQYEQYF. The DNA of the CDR3 is TGTGCCAGCTCACCACCGAACAGGCAATACGAGCAGTACTTC.

The chain uses TRBV30 and TRBJ1-2; D may be TRBD1 (6 bases). Between the trimmed V and J ends, which lost 0 bases and 4 bases, there was a span of 12 bases. Germline CDR1 is GTSNPN and CDR2 is SVGIG (reference sequence). The CDR3 is made up of 14 amino acids. The CDR3 coding sequence is TGTGCCTGGAGTGTAGGTACAGGGAGCTATGGCTACACCTTC. Protein product: CAWSVGTGSYGYTF.

The chain joins TRBV3-1 (or the pseudogene TRBV3-2) to TRBJ1-1; TRBD1 is a possible D gene (6 bases). Trimming cost V 4 bases and J 1 base, with 7 bases left between them. This CDR3 is built from 13 residues. Germline-derived CDR1 and CDR2 are LGHDT and YNNKEL (reference sequence). CDR3 DNA sequence: TGTGCCAGCAGCCCGACAGGGAACACTGAAGCTTTCTTT. Residues: CASSPTGNTEAFF.

The CDR3 region is CSVVPPVGVNTEAFF. The CDR3 DNA reads as TGCAGCGTTGTGCCTCCAGTTGGGGTGAACACTGAAGCTTTCTTT. The chain is built from TRBV29-1 and TRBJ1-1; D is unclear. V lost 4 bases to trimming and J lost 0 bases, with 15 bases between them. The CDR3 is 15 residues long. Looked up from germline, CDR1 is SQVTM and CDR2 is ANQGSEA. Variable domain in full (rest from reference TRBV29-1 and TRBJ1-1): SAVISQKPSRDICQRGTSLTIQCQVDSQVTMMFWYRQQPGQSLTLIATANQGSEATYESGFVIDKFPISRPNLTFSTLTVSNMSPEDSSIYLCSVVPPVGVNTEAFFGQGTRLTVV.

The chain combines TRBV5-1 with TRBJ1-4; possibly TRBD1 for D (6 bases). Trimming cost V 0 bases and J 5 bases, with 8 bases left between them. The CDR3 extends over 14 amino acids. Germline V gene sequence: CDR1 SGHRS, CDR2 YFSETQ. The CDR3 DNA reads TGCGCCAGCAGCTTGGAACAGGGAAATGAAAAACTGTTTTTT. Translated: CASSLEQGNEKLFF.

The chain uses TRBV27 and TRBJ1-1, with 8 bases identical to TRBD1. Trimming removed 5 bases from V and 4 bases from J; junction bases left unmatched: 9. Germline lookup yields CDR1 MNHEY and CDR2 SMNVEV (reference sequence). CDR3 length: 15 amino acids. DNA of the CDR3: TGTGCCAGCAGTCCCTTGACAGGGGCGGCCACTGAAGCTTTCTTT. This codes for CASSPLTGAATEAFF.

The V and J genes are TRBV14 and TRBJ1-1, with D unclear. Trimming stripped 3 bases from V and 3 bases from J, with 11 bases between. In germline, CDR1 is SGHDN, CDR2 FVKESK. The CDR3 spans 14 residues. The CDR3 reads CASSQSAGYTEAFF. The CDR3 region has the DNA TGTGCCAGCAGCCAGTCGGCTGGTTACACTGAAGCTTTCTTT.

This sequence joins TRBV6-6 and TRBJ2-7, with 8 bases identical to TRBD1. V trimming: 5 bases; J trimming: 1 base; junction bases outside the gene matches: 7. The CDR3 is 15 amino acids. Germline CDR1 reads MNHNY; CDR2 reads SVGAGI (reference sequence). The CDR3 region is CASSDQGAPSYEQYF. As DNA, the CDR3 is TGTGCCAGCAGTGACCAGGGGGCCCCATCCTACGAGCAGTACTTC.

Comments on this clone: Compared with germline, one end of the junction differs, possibly owing to a read error. The chain carries TRBV2 and TRBJ2-4; 8 positions agree with TRBD1. Germline V gives CDR1 SNHLY, CDR2 FYNNEI. The CDR3 has 16 residues. The CDR3: CASSFLDRATKDIQYF. DNA for the CDR3: TGTGCCAGCAGCTTCTTGGACAGGGCGACCAAAGACATTCAGTACTTC.

The chain has TRBV27 and TRBJ2-3; a weak D match, TRBD2 (6 bases). In germline, CDR1 is MNHEY, CDR2 SMNVEV (reference sequence). The CDR3 consists of 14 residues. V was pared by 3 bases and J by 1 base, with 8 bases between. The CDR3 loop reads CASSFWEGTDTQYF. The CDR3 DNA sequence: TGTGCCAGCAGTTTCTGGGAGGGCACAGATACGCAGTATTTT.

This clone was detected only once. The chain is built from TRBV5-1 and TRBJ1-1, with D possibly TRBD1 on 5 matching bases. This CDR3 has 14 amino acids. Germline CDR1 and CDR2: SGHRS and YFSETQ. The V end lost 4 bases, the J end lost 3 bases, and 13 bases lay between the germline ends. CDR3 sequence: CASSDQGVDTEAFF. CDR3 nucleotides: TGCGCCAGCAGCGATCAGGGCGTGGACACTGAAGCTTTCTTT.